The T cell receptor beta chain described here comes from a study of cytomegalovirus exposure and HLA in healthy donors. The study's findings and limits: Excluded were some V segments that proved indistinguishable, including TRBV6-2 and TRBV6-3. The authors considered a cluster of highly shared sequence variants likely to be a sequencing artifact.

Primers included in the PCR were 60 Vbeta and 13 Jbeta primers. In the original processing: Unique TCR beta chains numbered about 72 million in a later analysis, with around 10 million shared. Assay used: immunoSEQ multiplex PCR; TCRdb lists only in-frame clones, some missing. The DNA was the basis for D and trimming; V, J and clone size are from that table. In the table there are 150,000 or so clones, around 79% of which are singletons. Worth noting for this clone: As yet, its antigen is unknown.

CDR3 length: 15 residues. Per the germline V gene, CDR1 is PRHDT and CDR2 is FYEKMQ (reference sequence). With V trimmed by 3 bases and J by 6 bases, 7 bases remained unmatched. The sequence came from a man aged 30-40 years in good health and CMV-seropositive. Sequencing was performed on PBMCs. The chain links TRBV13 to TRBJ2-2; TRBD1 matches 7 bases. The CDR3 nucleotides read TGTGCCAGCAGCTTTACAGGGGCCCCCGCCGGGGAGCTGTTTTTT. Its translation: CASSFTGAPAGELFF. Filled out from reference TRBV13 and TRBJ2-2, the complete variable domain reads AAGVIQSPRHLIKEKRETATLKCYPIPRHDTVYWYQQGPGQDPQFLISFYEKMQSDKGSIPDRFSAQQFSDYHSELNMSSLELGDSALYFCASSFTGAPAGELFFGEGSRLTVL.